This T cell receptor beta chain was observed in a study of beta chain features in type 1 diabetes. Study findings and constraints: Within the patient group, naive, central memory and Treg TCRB repertoires appeared more similar to each other than within healthy donors. Among type 1 diabetes patients, VDJ junctions had fewer insertions and more deletions. PCR might show a preference for shorter templates, equally across patients and controls. Within each of all four CD4+ subsets, Type 1 diabetes patients had TCRB CDR3s that were moderately but significantly shorter.

Reverse transcribing all isolated RNA meant expressed TCRB transcripts were sequenced. Libraries were prepared by immunoSEQ multiplex PCR; TCRdb keeps only in-frame clonotypes and omits some of them. The data show 600,000 to 650,000 clones, about 14% seen once. This clone was observed a handful of times. What it binds is not known. The V end was cut by 2 bases, the J end by 2 bases, with 13 bases between. The CDR3 contains 15 residues. Germline CDR1 and CDR2: LNHDA and SQIVND (reference sequence). Sequenced material: naive CD4+ T cells from blood. This rearrangement joins TRBV19 to TRBJ2-7; D not certain. The source is a man aged 18 to 29 in good health. CDR3 protein: CASSISATGTYEQYF. The CDR3, as DNA: TGTGCCAGTAGTATATCGGCTACGGGCACCTACGAGCAGTACTTC.